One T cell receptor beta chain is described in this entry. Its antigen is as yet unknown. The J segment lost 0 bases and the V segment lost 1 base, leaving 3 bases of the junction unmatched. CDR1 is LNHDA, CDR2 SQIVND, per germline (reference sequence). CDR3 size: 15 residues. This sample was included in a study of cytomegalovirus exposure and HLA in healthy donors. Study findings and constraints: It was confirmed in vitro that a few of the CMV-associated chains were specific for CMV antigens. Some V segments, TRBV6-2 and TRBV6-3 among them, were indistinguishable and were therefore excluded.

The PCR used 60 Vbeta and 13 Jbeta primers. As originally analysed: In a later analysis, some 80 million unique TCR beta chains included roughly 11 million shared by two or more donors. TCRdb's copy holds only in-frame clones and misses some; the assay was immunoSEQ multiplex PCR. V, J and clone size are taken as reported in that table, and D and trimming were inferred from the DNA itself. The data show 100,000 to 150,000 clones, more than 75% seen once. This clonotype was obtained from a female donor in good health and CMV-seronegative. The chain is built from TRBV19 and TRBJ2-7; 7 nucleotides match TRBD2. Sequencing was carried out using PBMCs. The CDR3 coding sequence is TGTGCCAGTAGTATAGCCGGGGGGAGCTCCTACGAGCAGTACTTC. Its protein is CASSIAGGSSYEQYF. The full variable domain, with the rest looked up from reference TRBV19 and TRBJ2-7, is DGGITQSPKYLFRKEGQNVTLSCEQNLNHDAMYWYRQDPGQGLRLIYYSQIVNDFQKGDIAEGYSVSREKKESFPLTVTSAQKNPTAFYLCASSIAGGSSYEQYFGPGTRLTVT.